This T cell receptor beta chain was retrieved from a study of human T cells and chemical hapten exposure. A single record per CDR3 protein comes from TCRdb applying MiXCR to the RACE reads. The sample yields some 250,000 distinct CDR3 sequences, approximately 8% seen once. This clonotype has at least ten counts. As yet, its antigen is unknown. The CDR3 has 14 residues. From germline, CDR1 is ENHRY and CDR2 SYGVKD. The ends lost 5 bases at V and 4 bases at J; junction bases unmatched: 2. Regarding time point: pre-sensitization, week 0. Treatment indicated: therapeutic diphenylcyclopropenone sensitization with weekly scalp DPC. Study results and caveats: Because they had alopecia, donors may respond immunologically unlike healthy people.

This clonotype was sampled from a man younger than 35 with alopecia areata. Some clones in this sample may be carry-over from other donors' samples. The chain carries TRBV10-3 and TRBJ2-2; 9 nucleotides agree with TRBD2. The starting material was whole blood, obtained in connection with sensitization to the hapten diphenylcyclopropenone (DPC). In DNA, the CDR3 is TGTGCCATCAGTATAGCGGGGGCCACCGGGGAGCTGTTTTTT. Translated, it gives CAISIAGATGELFF.